The 9 T cell receptor beta chains in this list originate from one sample, sequenced in a study of shared clonotypes between healthy human individuals. Some clones are missing from TCRdb's copy, which holds only in-frame ones; the method was immunoSEQ multiplex PCR. Among about 1 million clones, approximately 72% were seen once, and the ten largest hold about 1.4%. Specimen: memory CD4+ T cells sorted from blood. Subset indicated: CD45RA-negative fraction. The receptors were gathered from a man in his late teens or twenties in good health.

V and J are TRBV10-3 and TRBJ2-5; the match to TRBD2 covers 10 bases. Germline V gene data show CDR1 as ENHRY and CDR2 as SYGVKD. This CDR3 has 15 amino acids. The V gene end was trimmed by 6 bases and the J gene end by 5 bases; junction bases not matched to a gene: 9. The DNA of the CDR3 is TGTGCCATCAGGGATAGCGGGGGGAGTCAGGAGACCCAGTACTTC. Translated: CAIRDSGGSQETQYF.

The chain combines TRBV5-5 with TRBJ2-2; D gene ambiguous. V gave up 4 bases and J gave up 7 bases, with 17 bases separating them. Germline V gene data show CDR1 as SGHKS and CDR2 as YYEKEE (reference sequence). The CDR3 spans 15 residues. The CDR3 sequence: CASSPNGGVDGELFF. For the CDR3, the DNA is TGTGCCAGCAGCCCGAATGGCGGCGTTGACGGGGAGCTGTTTTTT. Combining the CDR3 with reference TRBV5-5 and TRBJ2-2 gives the whole variable domain DAGVTQSPTHLIKTRGQQVTLRCSPISGHKSVSWYQQVLGQGPQFIFQYYEKEERGRGNFPDRFSARQFPNYSSELNVNALLLGDSALYLCASSPNGGVDGELFFGEGSRLTVL.

This clone has a handful of counts. The chain employs TRBV5-4 and TRBJ1-6; D might be TRBD1 (6 bases). Trimming left V 4 bases short and J 4 bases short, with 12 bases between. Germline loops: CDR1 SGHNT, CDR2 YYREEE (reference sequence). This CDR3 has 15 amino acids. In nucleotides, the CDR3 is TGTGCCAGCAGCCCTACAGGGATTTATAATTCACCCCTCCACTTT. Translation: CASSPTGIYNSPLHF.

The rearrangement joins TRBV16 to TRBJ1-6; 9 nucleotides align to TRBD1. The germline V gene has CDR1 KGHSY and CDR2 FQNENV. With V trimmed by 6 bases and J by 7 bases, 7 bases remained unmatched. This CDR3 region has 15 residues. CDR3 sequence reads: CASSALGTGNSPLHF. CDR3 coding DNA: TGTGCCAGCAGTGCCCTCGGGACAGGGAATTCACCCCTCCACTTT.

The rearrangement uses TRBV19 and TRBJ1-2; no clear D. Trimming pared 3 bases from V and 7 bases from J, leaving 9 bases between. Germline V gene data show CDR1 as LNHDA and CDR2 as SQIVND (reference sequence). The CDR3 sequence is 12 residues long. Here the CDR3 DNA reads TGTGCCAGTAGTATCCGGGAGGCTGGCTACACCTTC. It translates to CASSIREAGYTF.

The chain carries TRBV19 and TRBJ2-7; TRBD2 is a possible D gene (5 bases). Germline CDR1 reads LNHDA; CDR2 reads SQIVND (reference sequence). The CDR3 extends over 16 amino acids. V lost 5 bases and J 3 bases, leaving 20 bases between the germline ends. The CDR3 DNA follows: TGTGCCAGTAGTCCGCGGGTCACCGCGACCTACTACGAGCAGTACTTC. Protein sequence: CASSPRVTATYYEQYF.

This chain joins TRBV14 and TRBJ1-6; D is ambiguous. Trimming stripped 5 bases from V and 14 bases from J, with 13 bases between. The germline CDR1 and CDR2 sequences are SGHDN and FVKESK. The CDR3 sequence is 12 residues long. This chain's CDR3 is CASSGRHGSLHF. Written as DNA, the CDR3 is TGTGCCAGCAGCGGACGGCATGGGTCCCTCCACTTT. Full variable domain (remainder filled in from reference TRBV14 and TRBJ1-6): EAGVTQFPSHSVIEKGQTVTLRCDPISGHDNLYWYRRVMGKEIKFLLHFVKESKQDESGMPNNRFLAERTGGTYSTLKVQPAELEDSGVYFCASSGRHGSLHFGNGTRLTVT.

The V call is TRBV6-5, the J call TRBJ2-7; maybe TRBD1 (5 bases). Germline assignment: CDR1 MNHEY and CDR2 SVGAGI. The CDR3 length is 11 residues. Trimming shortened V by 7 bases and J by 5 bases, and 9 bases separated the two germline ends. The CDR3 DNA sequence: TGTGCCAGCACCCAGGGCCACGAGCAGTACTTC. Protein product: CASTQGHEQYF.

The rearrangement links TRBV7-2 to TRBJ1-4; D not certain. The CDR3 contains 14 residues. V was pared by 5 bases and J by 4 bases, with 11 bases between. CDR1 is SGHTA, CDR2 FQGNSA, per germline. Here the CDR3 reads CASSRGQYNEKLFF. The CDR3 DNA reads as TGTGCCAGCAGCCGAGGGCAGTATAATGAAAAACTGTTTTTT.